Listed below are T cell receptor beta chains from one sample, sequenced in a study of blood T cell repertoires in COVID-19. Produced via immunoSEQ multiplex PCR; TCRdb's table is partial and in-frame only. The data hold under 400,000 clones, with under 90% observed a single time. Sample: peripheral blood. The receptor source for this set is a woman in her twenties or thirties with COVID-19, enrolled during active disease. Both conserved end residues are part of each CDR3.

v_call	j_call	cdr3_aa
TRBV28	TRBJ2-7	CASRRGGNAYEQYF
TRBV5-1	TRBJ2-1	CASSLMWQGEDEQFF
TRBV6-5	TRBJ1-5	CASRDREDQPQHF
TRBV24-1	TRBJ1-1	CATSEGDFMNTEAFF
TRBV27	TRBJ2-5	CASSFLGTAQETQYF
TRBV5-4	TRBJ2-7	CASSLAGSYEQYF
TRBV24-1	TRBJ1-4	CATSDLQGAEKLFF
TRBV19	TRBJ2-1	CASRTSGPSYNEQFF
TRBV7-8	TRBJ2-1	CASSLESTTSRYYNEQFF
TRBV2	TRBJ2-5	CASSDGTSLEETQYF
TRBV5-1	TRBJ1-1	CASRPGQVNTEAFF
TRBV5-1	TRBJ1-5	CASSLEGLQPQHF